This TCR beta chain is drawn from a study of blood T cell repertoires in COVID-19. The CDR3 contains 12 residues. With V trimmed by 8 bases and J by 6 bases, 5 bases remained unmatched. The germline gives CDR1 MNHNY, CDR2 SVGAGI (reference sequence). The repertoire was sequenced with immunoSEQ multiplex PCR; TCRdb's copy has only in-frame clones and lacks some. This sample has approximately 100,000 clones, with 69% found just once. The gene calls are TRBV6-6 and TRBJ2-7; 9 bases are a match to TRBD1. This TCR was sampled from an older man with acute or convalescent COVID-19. Source material: peripheral blood. CDR3: CASGQGIGEQYF. Here the CDR3 DNA reads TGTGCCAGCGGACAGGGGATAGGCGAGCAGTACTTC.